The T cell receptor (beta chain) under discussion was sequenced for a study of blood T cell repertoires in COVID-19. The CDR3 runs to 15 residues. The germline CDR1 and CDR2 sequences are MNHNY and SVGAGI (reference sequence). Deletions cut 2 bases from V and 2 bases from J, with 12 bases between. Assay used: immunoSEQ multiplex PCR; TCRdb lists only in-frame clones, some missing. The data show under 200,000 clones, around nine tenths seen once. The age range of participants was about 18 to 95 years, with residence in about 25 US areas. In this sample, this clone turned up a few times. The chain recombines TRBV6-6 with TRBJ1-2, with D maybe TRBD1 (5 bases). The sample consisted of PBMCs or T cells enriched from blood (not recorded which). The receptor was isolated from a woman aged 45-65 years who had recovered from COVID-19. This CDR3 is CASSYPQGRNYGYTF. The DNA for the CDR3 is TGTGCCAGCAGTTACCCGCAGGGTAGGAACTATGGCTACACCTTC.